The 12 T cell receptor beta chains in this list originate from one sample, sequenced in a study of cytotoxic CD8 clonotypes in ibrutinib-treated CLL. The table came from immunoSEQ multiplex PCR; TCRdb's copy has only in-frame clones and leaves some out. The sample lists more than 110,000 clones, around 93% occurring once. This material consisted of PBMCs, taken after 12 months of ibrutinib treatment. The receptors originated from a human donor with chronic lymphocytic leukemia.

In its sample, this clone is medium-sized. This chain connects TRBV5-1 to TRBJ2-5; 11 bases line up with TRBD2. Germline V CDR1 and CDR2: SGHRS, YFSETQ. V lost 4 bases, J lost 4 bases, and 9 bases stayed unmatched. The CDR3 extends over 16 amino acids. The CDR3 protein is CASSPPGLAGLETQYF. The DNA of the CDR3 is TGCGCCAGCAGCCCGCCAGGACTAGCGGGTTTAGAGACCCAGTACTTC.

CDR3 loop: CASSYLGQESTDTQYF. CDR3 sequence (DNA): TGTGCCAGCAGCTACCTGGGACAGGAGAGCACAGATACGCAGTATTTT. The chain links TRBV7-2 to TRBJ2-3; 8 bases agree with TRBD1. The CDR3 is 16 residues long. The germline gives CDR1 SGHTA, CDR2 FQGNSA. Trimming at V came to 4 bases and at J to 0 bases, leaving 6 bases not matched to a gene.

J is TRBJ2-1 and V is TRBV4-2, with a weak D call TRBD2 (6 bases). Trimming shortened V by 0 bases and J by 10 bases, and 7 bases separated the two germline ends. Germline V gene sequence: CDR1 LGHNA, CDR2 YNFKEQ. The CDR3 has 12 amino acids. CDR3 in amino acids: CASSQEGLEQFF. The CDR3 nucleotides are TGTGCCAGCAGCCAAGAGGGACTCGAGCAGTTCTTC.

This clone was counted a single time. The CDR3 sequence is CASMVQDSYEQYF. CDR3 nucleotide sequence: TGTGCCAGCATGGTGCAGGACTCCTACGAGCAGTACTTC. The chain has TRBV2 and TRBJ2-7; D ambiguous. V was clipped by 7 bases and J by 0 bases, with 10 bases between them. CDR3 length equals 13 residues. Germline-derived CDR1 and CDR2 are SNHLY and FYNNEI.

The chain employs TRBV5-1 and TRBJ2-1; D is undetermined. The V end lost 1 base, the J end lost 6 bases, and 17 bases lay between the germline ends. Per the germline V gene, CDR1 is SGHRS and CDR2 is YFSETQ. CDR3 length equals 16 residues. Here the CDR3 DNA reads TGCGCCAGCAGCTTGTGGACCGTCTCTACGGGCAATGAGCAGTTCTTC. Translation gives CASSLWTVSTGNEQFF.

CDR3 in amino acids: CASRRGPNEQFF. CDR3 DNA sequence: TGTGCCAGCCGCAGAGGGCCCAATGAGCAGTTCTTC. The rearrangement uses TRBV7-9 and TRBJ2-1; tentative D call: TRBD2 (5 bases). The germline CDR1 and CDR2 sequences are SEHNR and FQNEAQ (reference sequence). The CDR3 has 12 amino acids. V lost 8 bases and J 6 bases, leaving 11 bases between the germline ends.

This sequence joins TRBV2 and TRBJ1-2, with a tentative D call TRBD1 (6 bases). CDR1 is SNHLY, CDR2 FYNNEI, per germline. This CDR3 region has 16 residues. The ends were cut back, 4 bases at V and 3 bases at J, with 18 bases in the middle. CDR3 in amino acids: CASSAGDFGQHYGYTF. DNA of the CDR3: TGTGCCAGCAGTGCAGGGGACTTCGGCCAACACTATGGCTACACCTTC.

The gene calls are TRBV7-9 and TRBJ1-1; no reliable D call. Trimming removed 5 bases from V and 9 bases from J, with 13 bases in between. The CDR3 has 12 residues. The germline CDR1 and CDR2 sequences are SEHNR and FQNEAQ (reference sequence). Here the CDR3 DNA reads TGTGCCAGCAGCCCCCCGGATTCTAAAGCTTTCTTT. It codes for CASSPPDSKAFF.

This rearrangement joins TRBV12-5 to TRBJ2-1; D not resolved. This CDR3 is built from 12 residues. Between the trimmed V and J ends, which lost 1 base and 6 bases, there was a span of 4 bases. The germline gives CDR1 LGHNT, CDR2 FRNRAP. As DNA, the CDR3 is TGTGCTAGTGGTTTGGGGGTCAATGAGCAGTTCTTC. Its protein product is CASGLGVNEQFF.

Points on this clone: Compared with germline, one end of the junction differs, possibly owing to a read error. The chain joins TRBV7-7 to TRBJ2-3, with 8 bases that match TRBD2. The V gene's germline CDR1 is SSHAT and CDR2 FNYEAQ (reference sequence). The CDR3 loop spans 17 amino acids. CDR3 loop: CASSTRTSRYGTDTQYF. The CDR3 nucleotides are TGTGCTAGCAGCACCCGGACTAGCCGCTACGGCACAGATACGCAGTATTTT.

V usage is TRBV18 and J usage is TRBJ1-5; no clear D. Per germline, CDR1 KGHSH and CDR2 LQKENI. Trimming pared 2 bases from V and 6 bases from J, leaving 11 bases between. This CDR3 comprises 14 residues. CDR3 protein: CASSPLEAGQPQHF. Written as DNA, the CDR3 is TGTGCCAGCTCACCATTGGAGGCGGGTCAGCCCCAGCATTTT.

The V gene is TRBV5-4, the J gene TRBJ2-7; TRBD1 agrees at 9 bases. Trimming took 4 bases from V and 2 from J; bases not matched to a gene: 13. CDR1 is SGHNT, CDR2 YYREEE, per germline (reference sequence). CDR3 length equals 17 residues. Written as DNA, the CDR3 is TGTGCCAGCAGCCCCATCACCCCCGGGACAGGGACCTACGAGCAGTACTTC. This sequence encodes CASSPITPGTGTYEQYF.